What follows are 7 T cell receptor beta chains derived from one specimen sequenced in a study of identical twins. TCRdb reprocessed the 5' RACE reads with MiXCR, giving one entry per CDR3 protein. The sample lists around 690,000 distinct CDR3 sequences; around 20% were seen once. This sample was shared with a second study, whose subject was T cells expressing NK-cell markers.

Sequencing was done on a sample of PBMCs. The receptors here all came from a woman aged 18-29 years in good health.

This clonotype was counted a few times. CDR3 in amino acids: CASSLEMGHQPQHF. The CDR3 DNA reads TGTGCCAGCAGCTTAGAAATGGGTCATCAGCCCCAGCATTTT. The genes are TRBV11-2 and TRBJ1-5; D remains unclear. Germline V gene sequence: CDR1 SGHAT, CDR2 FQNNGV. V lost 0 bases and J 5 bases, leaving 8 bases between the germline ends. The CDR3 is made up of 14 amino acids.

This clonotype came up a few times. The genes are TRBV5-5 and TRBJ2-7; 11 nucleotides agree with TRBD2. The CDR3 is made up of 14 amino acids. The germline gives CDR1 SGHKS, CDR2 YYEKEE (reference sequence). V was pared by 0 bases and J by 6 bases, with 2 bases of the junction left unmatched. This CDR3 reads CASSLGLAGSEQYF. In nucleotides, the CDR3 is TGTGCCAGCAGCTTGGGACTAGCGGGATCCGAGCAGTACTTC.

This chain connects TRBV10-3 to TRBJ1-1; TRBD1 might be the D (5 bases). The V and J ends lost 11 bases and 3 bases respectively, with 10 bases between them. Per the germline V gene, CDR1 is ENHRY and CDR2 is SYGVKD. This CDR3 has 11 residues. CDR3 nucleotide sequence: TGTGCCGTACGCAGGGACACTGAAGCTTTCTTT. This sequence encodes CAVRRDTEAFF.

This clonotype was found a few times. The genes are TRBV2 and TRBJ2-7, with D perhaps assigned TRBD1 or TRBD2 (6 bases each). V lost 7 bases and J 7 bases, leaving 17 bases between the germline ends. This CDR3 has 13 amino acids. Germline V gene lookup returns CDR1 SNHLY and CDR2 FYNNEI. Here the CDR3 DNA reads TGTGCCAGCACTAGACGGGGGCCGGAGGAGCAGTACTTC. Translating it yields CASTRRGPEEQYF.

This chain uses TRBV12-3 or TRBV12-4 with TRBJ1-1; a possible D gene is TRBD1 (6 bases). V dropped 5 bases and J dropped 4 bases, with 14 bases sitting between them. This CDR3 comprises 14 residues. The CDR3 bases are TGTGCCAGCAGTCAAACAGGGAGGAGCACTGAAGCTTTCTTT. It yields the protein CASSQTGRSTEAFF.

This sequence joins TRBV10-2 and TRBJ2-1; possible D gene TRBD2, 5 bases. CDR3 length: 14 residues. Between the trimmed V and J ends, which lost 10 bases and 0 bases, there was a span of 13 bases. In germline, CDR1 is WSHSY, CDR2 SAAADI. CDR3: CANPGISSYNEQFF. The CDR3 DNA follows: TGCGCCAACCCGGGGATTAGCTCCTACAATGAGCAGTTCTTC.

The chain employs TRBV13 and TRBJ2-3; 12 nucleotides agree with TRBD1. There are 15 residues in the CDR3. With 7 bases clipped from V and 6 bases from J, the junction kept 8 bases outside the gene matches. Per the germline V gene, CDR1 is PRHDT and CDR2 is FYEKMQ (reference sequence). The CDR3, as DNA: TGTGCCAGCAACCAGCCGGGACAGGGGGCTGATACGCAGTATTTT. As protein: CASNQPGQGADTQYF.